These 27 T cell receptor beta chains share one sample of origin, sequenced in a study of blood T cells in healthy people across ages. With a J-beta primer mix and a sample-barcoded 5' primer, a second PCR ran 7 to 11 cycles. TCRdb reprocessed the 5' RACE reads via MiXCR and lists one record per CDR3 protein. Of 1,300,000 or so distinct CDR3 sequences detected, 59% appear once; the ten largest clones hold roughly 7%. Sequenced material: blood. All receptors derive from a man between 18 and 35 years old in good health.

The chain couples TRBV12-3 or TRBV12-4 to TRBJ2-5; 9 nucleotides match TRBD2. The CDR3 length is 15 residues. With V trimmed by 6 bases and J by 2 bases, 7 bases remained unmatched. The CDR3 loop reads CASSSGTSSQETQYF. Here the CDR3 DNA reads TGTGCCAGCAGCTCCGGGACTAGCAGTCAAGAGACCCAGTACTTC.

The genes are TRBV3-1 and TRBJ1-2, with D uncertain. The CDR3 extends over 17 amino acids. CDR1 is LGHDT and CDR2 is YNNKEL in the germline V gene (reference sequence). Trimming shortened V by 0 bases and J by 4 bases, and 18 bases separated the two germline ends. The DNA for the CDR3 is TGTGCCAGCAGCCAAGAGACGACGGAACCGATATCCTATGGCTACACCTTC. Its translation: CASSQETTEPISYGYTF.

The chain couples TRBV7-2 to TRBJ2-5; 8 bases fit TRBD1. The CDR3 contains 17 residues. Unmatched junction bases numbered 11, after V lost 0 bases and J lost 5 bases. CDR1 and CDR2 from the germline V gene are SGHTA and FQGNSA. The CDR3 sequence: CASSLANRRGRWETQYF. The CDR3 DNA follows: TGTGCCAGCAGCTTAGCGAATCGCAGGGGGCGCTGGGAGACCCAGTACTTC.

The chain joins TRBV28 to TRBJ2-3; 8 positions agree with TRBD1. The trim removed 1 base at V and 8 bases at J, leaving 8 bases unmatched. This CDR3 is built from 15 residues. CDR1 MDHEN and CDR2 SYDVKM come from the germline V gene. The CDR3 sequence is CASSLSAGQGGTQYF. The CDR3 DNA follows: TGTGCCAGCAGTTTATCCGCCGGACAGGGCGGTACGCAGTATTTT.

This clonotype was observed a few times. The chain combines TRBV7-8 with TRBJ2-7, with D possibly TRBD2 on 7 matching bases. Germline loops: CDR1 SGHVS, CDR2 FQNEAQ. V lost 5 bases and J 3 bases, leaving 11 bases between the germline ends. The CDR3 totals 13 residues. The CDR3 nucleotides are TGTGCCAGCAGCGGAGGGGGGGACTACGAGCAGTACTTC. Its protein is CASSGGGDYEQYF.

This clonotype was recorded once. This chain uses TRBV6-2 or TRBV6-3 with TRBJ2-3, with D possibly matching TRBD2 (6 bases). Germline V gene sequence: CDR1 MNHEY, CDR2 SVGEGT. Trimming removed 2 bases at V and 3 bases at J, with 27 bases between. The CDR3 sequence is 20 residues long. Written as DNA, the CDR3 is TGTGCCAGCAGTTACGCGAACCCACAAATAGGAGCGGGCCCAACAGATACGCAGTATTTT. It specifies CASSYANPQIGAGPTDTQYF.

There are a few counts of this clonotype. The chain uses TRBV6-2 or TRBV6-3 and TRBJ2-7, with D possibly being TRBD2 (5 bases). The V gene's germline CDR1 is MNHEY and CDR2 SVGEGT. V was cut by 5 bases and J by 3 bases, with 11 bases left in between. The CDR3 contains 13 residues. CDR3 sequence: CASSESGYYEQYF. The CDR3 DNA is TGTGCCAGCAGTGAATCGGGGTACTACGAGCAGTACTTC.

The chain is built from TRBV9 and TRBJ2-1; TRBD1 matches at 10 bases. The better agreement between TRBJ2-7 and the DNA end casts doubt on the J call. This CDR3 contains 16 residues. Germline loops: CDR1 SGDLS, CDR2 YYNGEE. This CDR3 is CASSLRQGALEYEQYF. The CDR3 DNA reads as TGTGCCAGCAGCTTAAGACAGGGGGCTCTTGAGTACGAGCAGTACTTC.

The chain links TRBV5-1 to TRBJ2-2; the D call may be TRBD1 or TRBD2 (6 bases each). The germline V gene encodes CDR1 SGHRS and CDR2 YFSETQ. Trimming took 7 bases from V and 0 from J, leaving 16 bases between them. The CDR3 contains 16 residues. CDR3 sequence: CASSPGRGANTGELFF. DNA for the CDR3: TGCGCCAGCTCCCCCGGAAGGGGGGCGAACACCGGGGAGCTGTTTTTT.

V gene TRBV4-1 combines with J gene TRBJ1-1; tentatively, D is TRBD1 (5 bases). Germline lookup yields CDR1 MGHRA and CDR2 YSYEKL. The CDR3 contains 13 residues. Between the trimmed V and J ends, which lost 1 base and 7 bases, there was a span of 10 bases. CDR3 nucleotides: TGCGCCAGCAGCCAAGCTCCGGGGGGTGAAGCTTTCTTT. It codes for CASSQAPGGEAFF.

This chain connects TRBV5-5 to TRBJ2-3; D remains unclear. Germline V lookup: CDR1 SGHKS, CDR2 YYEKEE (reference sequence). V was shortened by 4 bases and J by 6 bases, with 9 bases between the two germline ends. CDR3 length: 12 residues. In nucleotides, the CDR3 is TGTGCCAGCAGCGAGACCCGGGATACGCAGTATTTT. This sequence encodes CASSETRDTQYF. Full variable domain (rest looked up from reference TRBV5-5 and TRBJ2-3): DAGVTQSPTHLIKTRGQQVTLRCSPISGHKSVSWYQQVLGQGPQFIFQYYEKEERGRGNFPDRFSARQFPNYSSELNVNALLLGDSALYLCASSETRDTQYFGPGTRLTVL.

For the CDR3, the DNA is TGCGCCAGCAGCCTGGGTGAACTAGCGGGATTATATGAGCAGTTCTTC. Translated, it gives CASSLGELAGLYEQFF. The J gene is TRBJ2-1, the V gene TRBV5-1, with TRBD2 matching 10 bases. The V segment lost 4 bases and the J segment 8 bases; nucleotides outside the gene matches: 12. The CDR3 is 16 amino acids. The germline V gene encodes CDR1 SGHRS and CDR2 YFSETQ.

The chain is built from TRBV20-1 and TRBJ2-5; possible D gene TRBD2, 6 bases. The V end lost 0 bases, the J end lost 11 bases, and 22 bases lay between the germline ends. This CDR3 is built from 15 residues. Germline loops: CDR1 DFQATT, CDR2 SNEGSKA (reference sequence). The CDR3 bases are TGCAGTGCTAGAGACCGGAGGAGGGCCATCGATGAGCAGTACTTC. It specifies CSARDRRRAIDEQYF.

The table lists this clonotype with a few counts. The chain employs TRBV7-2 and TRBJ2-7; D is ambiguous. CDR3 size: 15 residues. V lost 3 bases and J lost 0, with 12 bases in between. Per germline, CDR1 SGHTA and CDR2 FQGNSA. The CDR3 nucleotides read TGTGCCAGCAGCTTTTCGCCGGACGGCTCCTACGAGCAGTACTTC. It is translated as CASSFSPDGSYEQYF. The variable domain in full, with the rest retrieved from reference TRBV7-2 and TRBJ2-7, is GAGVSQSPSNKVTEKGKDVELRCDPISGHTALYWYRQSLGQGLEFLIYFQGNSAPDKSGLPSDRFSAERTGGSVSTLTIQRTQQEDSAVYLCASSFSPDGSYEQYFGPGTRLTVT.

The sample holds a few counts of this clonotype. This chain links TRBV7-2 with TRBJ2-5; unclear D gene. V was trimmed by 5 bases and J by 2 bases, leaving 9 bases between them. The CDR3 has 13 residues. Germline CDR1 and CDR2: SGHTA and FQGNSA. CDR3 DNA: TGTGCCAGCAGCCTGGACGGACAAGAGACCCAGTACTTC. Residues: CASSLDGQETQYF.

The chain joins TRBV7-9 to TRBJ2-1; no clear D gene. Gene TRBJ2-7 matches the end of the DNA better, so the J call may be wrong. Germline CDR1 SEHNR, CDR2 FQNEAQ (reference sequence). This CDR3 region has 16 residues. The chain's CDR3 is CASSLTDGRPYNEQYF. CDR3 DNA sequence: TGTGCCAGCAGCTTAACGGACGGAAGACCCTACAATGAGCAGTACTTC.

The chain recombines TRBV9 with TRBJ2-5; D unresolved. There are 17 residues in the CDR3. Trimming left V 1 base short and J 1 base short, with 17 bases between. Germline-derived CDR1 and CDR2 are SGDLS and YYNGEE. The CDR3 spells CASSVTSLSFPQETQYF. In nucleotides, the CDR3 is TGTGCCAGCAGCGTAACAAGCCTCTCATTTCCCCAAGAGACCCAGTACTTC.

This clonotype was found once. This could be a read error, since a much larger clone is one nucleotide away. The chain links TRBV29-1 to TRBJ2-1; 7 bases align to TRBD2. The V gene's germline CDR1 is SQVTM and CDR2 ANQGSEA. This CDR3 comprises 15 residues. CDR3 sequence: CSVALGFRDYDEQFF. The DNA for the CDR3 is TGCAGCGTTGCCCTCGGGTTCCGGGACTACGATGAGCAGTTCTTC.

This clonotype was counted between two and nine times. The chain couples TRBV6-6 to TRBJ1-1, with D tentatively TRBD1 (6 bases). The CDR3 extends over 13 amino acids. CDR1 and CDR2 (germline): MNHNY, SVGAGI (reference sequence). With 4 bases removed from V and 3 bases from J, the gap between germline ends came to 9 bases. The CDR3 sequence is CASSSQGYTEAFF. The DNA for the CDR3 is TGTGCCAGCAGTTCTCAGGGGTACACTGAAGCTTTCTTT.

This clonotype was recorded only once. The chain uses TRBV4-1 and TRBJ2-5; 11 nucleotides line up with TRBD2. The CDR3 has 17 amino acids. V was clipped by 4 bases and J by 3 bases; unmatched bases: 10. Germline-derived CDR1 and CDR2 are MGHRA and YSYEKL. For the CDR3, the DNA is TGCGCCAGCAGCCTAAACCCCCTGACTAGCGGGGAAGAGACCCAGTACTTC. It is translated as CASSLNPLTSGEETQYF.

V gene TRBV4-2 combines with J gene TRBJ2-6; TRBD1 might be the D (6 bases). The CDR3 contains 18 residues. Trimming removed 0 bases at V and 2 bases at J, with 14 bases between. Germline CDR1 LGHNA, CDR2 YNFKEQ. CDR3 DNA sequence: TGTGCCAGCAGCCAAGACCCAGGGCCAGGGGCTGGGGCCAACGTCCTGACTTTC. Protein: CASSQDPGPGAGANVLTF.

Comments on this clonotype: The junction and the germline gene differ at one end; a read error may be behind it. V gene TRBV24-1 combines with J gene TRBJ2-3; the D gene could be TRBD1 or TRBD2 (5 bases each). The CDR3 runs to 14 residues. The V gene's germline CDR1 is KGHDR and CDR2 SFDVKD. DNA of the CDR3: TGTGCCACCCCTTGCGGGTGGGGCACGGATACGCAGTATTTT. Its translation: CATPCGWGTDTQYF.

V and J are TRBV10-3 and TRBJ2-3; possibly TRBD1 or TRBD2 for D (5 bases each). Germline assignment: CDR1 ENHRY and CDR2 SYGVKD. The CDR3 length is 14 residues. Trimming cost V 10 bases and J 8 bases, with 22 bases left between them. Here the CDR3 DNA reads TGTGCCACTCGCTGGGGACCTGGCAATGCTACGCAGTATTTT. It encodes CATRWGPGNATQYF.

This chain links TRBV29-1 with TRBJ1-1; a possible D gene is TRBD1 (5 bases). The germline gives CDR1 SQVTM, CDR2 ANQGSEA. The length of the CDR3 is 11 residues. Trimming shortened V by 4 bases and J by 6 bases, and 9 bases separated the two germline ends. In DNA form, the CDR3 reads TGCAGCGTTGGGGACTCCGCTGAAGCTTTCTTT. Translated, it gives CSVGDSAEAFF.

The CDR3 reads CASRKTDRGAEAFF. The DNA for the CDR3 is TGTGCCAGCAGGAAGACGGACAGGGGCGCTGAAGCTTTCTTT. V usage is TRBV2 and J usage is TRBJ1-1; the match to TRBD1 covers 9 bases. Per the germline V gene, CDR1 is SNHLY and CDR2 is FYNNEI. Trimming cost V 6 bases and J 6 bases; bases outside gene matches: 8. The CDR3 contains 14 residues.

This clonotype was observed a handful of times. The chain joins TRBV20-1 to TRBJ1-6; D is unclear. The CDR3 is made up of 13 amino acids. V was trimmed by 5 bases and J by 5 bases, leaving 10 bases between them. Germline V lookup: CDR1 DFQATT, CDR2 SNEGSKA (reference sequence). CDR3 amino acids: CSAGGLHNSPLHF. The CDR3 DNA reads TGCAGTGCTGGAGGGTTACATAATTCACCCCTCCACTTT.

The genes are TRBV7-9 and TRBJ2-7; the D gene is possibly TRBD1 (5 bases). CDR3 length: 14 residues. V dropped 5 bases and J dropped 2 bases, with 13 bases sitting between them. Germline V CDR1 and CDR2: SEHNR, FQNEAQ (reference sequence). In nucleotides, the CDR3 is TGTGCCAGCAGCGACTGGACAAATACCTACGAGCAGTACTTC. This translates into CASSDWTNTYEQYF. Full variable domain (remainder filled in from reference TRBV7-9 and TRBJ2-7): DTGVSQNPRHKITKRGQNVTFRCDPISEHNRLYWYRQTLGQGPEFLTYFQNEAQLEKSRLLSDRFSAERPKGSFSTLEIQRTEQGDSAMYLCASSDWTNTYEQYFGPGTRLTVT.